This T cell receptor beta chain was retrieved from a study of cytomegalovirus exposure and HLA in healthy donors. A multiplex PCR was run with 60 Vbeta primers and 13 Jbeta primers. TCRdb's copy holds only in-frame clones and misses some; the assay was immunoSEQ multiplex PCR. The table records some 140,000 clones, about 85% of them present only once. The study's findings and limits: An apparent linkage of common viral pathogens to several of the most significant clusters emerged in a later analysis. In terms of immune exposure information, only CMV serostatus was available.

Judged by abundance, this clone is medium-sized. Its antigen is currently unknown. CDR3 length equals 14 residues. The germline V and J ends were trimmed by 5 bases and 10 bases, with 18 bases remaining between them. Germline V gives CDR1 SEHNR, CDR2 FQNEAQ (reference sequence). The specimen sequenced was PBMCs. The chain carries TRBV7-9 and TRBJ2-1, with D perhaps TRBD2 (7 bases). The source is a female donor in good health and CMV-seronegative. CDR3: CASSPPRGGNEQFF. The CDR3 nucleotides read TGTGCCAGCAGCCCGCCGAGGGGGGGCAACGAGCAGTTCTTC.